The next 19 T cell receptor beta chains were all read from a single sample in a study of cytomegalovirus exposure and HLA in healthy donors. The primer mix had 60 Vbeta and 13 Jbeta primers. Assay used: immunoSEQ multiplex PCR; TCRdb lists only in-frame clones, some missing. Among almost 200,000 clones listed, 65% to 90% were seen once. The source material was PBMCs. The receptors stem from a woman aged 50 to 65 in good health and CMV-seronegative.

This sequence joins TRBV14 and TRBJ2-7, with 9 bases lining up with TRBD1. There are 15 residues in the CDR3. Trimming cost V 4 bases and J 0 bases; bases outside gene matches: 4. Germline V gene sequence: CDR1 SGHDN, CDR2 FVKESK. In nucleotides, the CDR3 is TGTGCCAGCAGCCTCCGGACAGGGGTCTCCTACGAGCAGTACTTC. Translation gives CASSLRTGVSYEQYF.

This clone was counted only a few times. The chain recombines TRBV28 with TRBJ2-3; a weak D match, TRBD1 (5 bases). This CDR3 spans 14 amino acids. Germline V gene lookup returns CDR1 MDHEN and CDR2 SYDVKM. The V and J ends lost 6 bases and 1 base respectively, with 11 bases between them. DNA of the CDR3: TGTGCCAGCAGCTATTCAGGGCGCACAGATACGCAGTATTTT. Translating gives CASSYSGRTDTQYF.

CDR3 sequence (DNA): TGTGCCAGCACACGACTAGCGGTTTACAATGAGCAGTTCTTC. Translation: CASTRLAVYNEQFF. V is TRBV28 and J is TRBJ2-1; 9 nucleotides agree with TRBD2. CDR1 is MDHEN and CDR2 is SYDVKM in the germline V gene. V was clipped by 7 bases and J by 4 bases; unmatched bases: 5. This CDR3 region has 14 residues.

J is TRBJ2-3 and V is TRBV2, with TRBD2 identical over 16 bases. Germline V gives CDR1 SNHLY, CDR2 FYNNEI. The CDR3 has 21 residues. Trimming removed 5 bases from V and 1 base from J; junction bases left unmatched: 15. The CDR3 spells CASSLDPGLAGGPVGTDTQYF. In DNA form, the CDR3 reads TGTGCCAGCAGTCTAGATCCGGGACTAGCGGGAGGGCCGGTGGGCACAGATACGCAGTATTTT.

The genes are TRBV7-2 and TRBJ2-1; 10 nucleotides line up with TRBD2. The CDR3 is 17 residues long. CDR1 and CDR2 from the germline V gene are SGHTA and FQGNSA. With 0 bases clipped from V and 5 bases from J, the junction kept 7 bases outside the gene matches. In DNA, the CDR3 is TGTGCCAGCAGCTTAGCGAGGTCTAGCGGGAGAGACAATGAGCAGTTCTTC. This gives the protein CASSLARSSGRDNEQFF. The full variable domain, completed using reference TRBV7-2 and TRBJ2-1, is GAGVSQSPSNKVTEKGKDVELRCDPISGHTALYWYRQSLGQGLEFLIYFQGNSAPDKSGLPSDRFSAERTGGSVSTLTIQRTQQEDSAVYLCASSLARSSGRDNEQFFGPGTRLTVL.

The gene calls are TRBV4-3 and TRBJ2-2; tentative D call: TRBD2 (6 bases). The germline V and J ends were trimmed by 3 bases and 4 bases, with 9 bases remaining between them. The CDR3 is 14 amino acids. Germline CDR1 is LGHNA and CDR2 is YSLEER. The CDR3 here is CASSHMGGTGELFF. The CDR3 bases are TGCGCCAGCAGCCACATGGGAGGCACCGGGGAGCTGTTTTTT.

The rearrangement uses TRBV15 and TRBJ2-5; D uncertain. Trimming stripped 1 base from V and 5 bases from J, with 17 bases between. CDR1 is LNHNV and CDR2 is YYDKDF in the germline V gene (reference sequence). CDR3 length: 16 residues. CDR3 in DNA: TGTGCCACCAGCAGAGCAGACGCGGCCCGAAGGGAGACCCAGTACTTC. The encoded protein is CATSRADAARRETQYF.

This chain joins TRBV9 and TRBJ2-7; D perhaps matches TRBD1 (6 bases). Germline V gene data show CDR1 as SGDLS and CDR2 as YYNGEE. V was trimmed by 2 bases and J by 0 bases, leaving 24 bases between them. The CDR3 extends over 19 amino acids. CDR3 loop: CASSVGTLRPGSGSYEQYF. The CDR3 nucleotides are TGTGCCAGCAGCGTCGGGACACTGAGACCAGGATCGGGCTCCTACGAGCAGTACTTC.

This clone appeared once. This chain uses TRBV11-2 with TRBJ2-1, with 8 bases aligning to TRBD1. The J segment lost 6 bases and the V segment lost 1 base, leaving 2 bases of the junction unmatched. This CDR3 contains 14 residues. CDR1 and CDR2 (germline): SGHAT, FQNNGV. CDR3 region: CASSLVGQGNEQFF. The CDR3 DNA follows: TGTGCCAGCAGCTTAGTAGGACAGGGCAATGAGCAGTTCTTC.

This chain joins TRBV10-3 and TRBJ2-7; 8 nucleotides line up with TRBD1. The V and J ends lost 11 bases and 3 bases, in that order; junction bases with no gene match: 9. Germline V gives CDR1 ENHRY, CDR2 SYGVKD. The CDR3 contains 13 residues. The CDR3 loop reads CALGQGNVYEQYF. The CDR3 DNA is TGTGCCCTCGGACAGGGTAACGTCTACGAGCAGTACTTC.

The chain combines TRBV19 with TRBJ2-1; 8 nucleotides align to TRBD2. Per the germline V gene, CDR1 is LNHDA and CDR2 is SQIVND (reference sequence). After removal of 5 bases from V and 5 bases from J, the junction contained 5 bases not matched to a gene. The CDR3 consists of 14 residues. The CDR3 loop is CASSPGLGNNEQFF. The CDR3 bases are TGTGCCAGTAGTCCGGGACTAGGGAACAATGAGCAGTTCTTC.

The chain is built from TRBV5-1 and TRBJ2-1, with 12 positions matching TRBD2. The CDR3 contains 15 residues. Germline V gene sequence: CDR1 SGHRS, CDR2 YFSETQ. With V trimmed by 2 bases and J by 9 bases, 6 bases remained unmatched. The CDR3 DNA is TGCGCCAGCAGCTTCACGACTAGCGGGAGCGGTGAGCAGTTCTTC. Its translation: CASSFTTSGSGEQFF.

V and J are TRBV28 and TRBJ2-7, with D perhaps matching TRBD2 (5 bases). The germline V and J ends were trimmed by 1 base and 2 bases, with 12 bases remaining between them. There are 15 residues in the CDR3. Germline CDR1 reads MDHEN; CDR2 reads SYDVKM. CDR3 sequence: CASSLLRRQPYEQYF. CDR3 sequence (DNA): TGTGCCAGCAGTTTATTAAGGAGGCAGCCCTACGAGCAGTACTTC.

This chain uses TRBV11-2 with TRBJ2-2, with 12 bases that match TRBD2. This CDR3 has 19 amino acids. Germline CDR1 SGHAT, CDR2 FQNNGV. The junction had 10 bases not matched to a gene; V was cut back by 5 bases and J by 0 bases. The CDR3 region has the DNA TGTGCCAGCAGCCGAGGAGGGTCTAGCGGGAGGGCGAACACCGGGGAGCTGTTTTTT. It specifies CASSRGGSSGRANTGELFF.

V gene TRBV5-1 combines with J gene TRBJ1-4; 7 bases are shared with TRBD1. In germline, CDR1 is SGHRS, CDR2 YFSETQ. This CDR3 has 16 residues. The J segment lost 2 bases and the V segment lost 4 bases, leaving 8 bases of the junction unmatched. CDR3 DNA: TGCGCCAGCAGCCTGACAGGGTTAGTTACTAATGAAAAACTGTTTTTT. Residues: CASSLTGLVTNEKLFF. Filled out from reference TRBV5-1 and TRBJ1-4, the complete variable domain reads KAGVTQTPRYLIKTRGQQVTLSCSPISGHRSVSWYQQTPGQGLQFLFEYFSETQRNKGNFPGRFSGRQFSNSRSEMNVSTLELGDSALYLCASSLTGLVTNEKLFFGSGTQLSVL.

The genes are TRBV27 and TRBJ2-1; the match to TRBD2 covers 7 bases. CDR1 is MNHEY and CDR2 is SMNVEV in the germline V gene (reference sequence). V shed 3 bases, J shed 5 bases, and the junction held 1 base outside the gene matches. This CDR3 is built from 13 residues. The CDR3 DNA sequence: TGTGCCAGCAGTTTTCGGGGGGACAATGAGCAGTTCTTC. The encoded protein is CASSFRGDNEQFF.

The chain carries TRBV4-1 and TRBJ1-4; 10 nucleotides match TRBD1. The ends lost 1 base at V and 7 bases at J; junction bases unmatched: 3. Germline CDR1 is MGHRA and CDR2 is YSYEKL. The length of the CDR3 is 15 residues. The CDR3 bases are TGCGCCAGCAGCCAAGTACGGACAGGGGGTGAAAAACTGTTTTTT. Its protein product is CASSQVRTGGEKLFF.

The J gene is TRBJ1-5, the V gene TRBV5-4; perhaps TRBD1 as D (6 bases). V lost 2 bases and J lost 4, with 28 bases in between. This CDR3 spans 20 amino acids. Germline V gene sequence: CDR1 SGHNT, CDR2 YYREEE (reference sequence). CDR3 nucleotide sequence: TGTGCCAGCAGCTTTTCTCCTGCTGCCTCCGGGCAGGGGAAAAATCAGCCCCAGCATTTT. It yields the protein CASSFSPAASGQGKNQPQHF.

The chain has TRBV5-4 and TRBJ2-7; possible D gene TRBD1, 6 bases. CDR1 SGHNT and CDR2 YYREEE come from the germline V gene (reference sequence). CDR3 length: 14 amino acids. Trimming left V 4 bases short and J 0 bases short, with 11 bases between. CDR3 sequence reads: CASSQKDSSYEQYF. CDR3 sequence (DNA): TGTGCCAGCAGCCAGAAGGACAGCTCCTACGAGCAGTACTTC.